The sequence of this T cell receptor (beta chain) was determined in a study of cytomegalovirus exposure and HLA in healthy donors (dated by TCRdb to about 2017). General notes on the study: An earlier analysis of some 620 of the donors reported approximately 300 Gb of sequence data and 117 million unique TCR beta sequences obtained from around 170 million T cells. Roughly 300 gigabases of sequencing data and around 85 million unique TCR sequences made up an early release that covered under 750 HLA-typed donors. Among the roughly 400 genotyped donors, around 81% belonged to the genetic ancestry cluster associated with self-reported Caucasian donors. The study aimed to test whether cataloging public T cell receptors could reveal signatures of past pathogen exposure. The T cell repertoires of around 730 subjects were profiled by immunosequencing and related to cytomegalovirus serostatus. A separate validation cohort of about 110 different subjects was used in addition to the 666-subject first cohort. The study combined high-throughput TCR immunosequencing, statistical association of individual TCRs with disease status, and machine learning to predict cytomegalovirus infection status. To study patterns of TCR occurrence, a later analysis re-analyzed previously published TCR beta repertoires from 666 donors and added high-resolution HLA genotyping. The later analysis used no new phenotypic data to find candidate immune exposures, relying instead on TCR beta sequences and their occurrence across donors. To decide whether each TCR beta V gene segment behaved as functional or pseudogenic, an earlier analysis of approximately 590 of the donors relied on high-throughput TCR beta sequencing. Donor age, sex, ethnicity and CMV serostatus were collected together with the repertoire data. A later genetic analysis took genome-wide SNP genotypes for about three fifths of the roughly 700 donors and used that subset as a discovery cohort. All discovery cohort repertoires had been generated on a single sequencing platform. Both class I and class II loci were covered by HLA typing, at four-digit resolution. The number of typed donors differed by locus: about 620-640 for A, B, C, DRB1 and DQB1; some 540 for DQA1; 606 for DPA1; and around 490 for DPB1. Roughly five DR-DQ haplotypes were handled as single units for association and clustering, since linkage in the cohort was strong. Among 300 to 500 genotyped donors of the cohort, an average of roughly 230,000 unique TCR beta nucleotide sequences was sequenced per donor, of which 15% to 20% were non-productive. Study-wide findings and limitations: Because some donors lacked HLA typing at each locus, the association tests relied only on the typed subset. Because the 87-base-pair reads could not distinguish some IMGT-functional V segments, including TRBV6-2 and TRBV6-3, those segments were excluded. Cytomegalovirus status was reported to be diagnosed by the classifier with high specificity and sensitivity in both the original and validation cohorts. A further reported finding was that TCR beta sequences accurately predicted the HLA-A and HLA-B alleles for most subjects in the first cohort. Linkage disequilibrium might explain the correlated functional status among segregating V segments, but an unknown experimental factor could not be ruled out. A later analysis found that most CMV-associated TCR beta chains appeared HLA-restricted, with HLA associations seemingly driven largely by CMV exposure. V-gene and J-gene trimming of TCR beta chains was associated with a missense DCLRE1C variant in a later genetic analysis, and the association was replicated in an independent cohort. According to a later analysis, TCR association rates differed among HLA loci, with DRB1 alleles showing the most associated TCRs and HLA-C alleles showing the fewest. Assigning TCR associations to individual alleles was difficult when HLA alleles, especially DR and DQ, strongly co-occurred. The cohort was sequenced for TCR beta chains only, and without alpha or paired-chain data the features that could be detected were limited. The presence/absence analyses assumed that sequencing depth was roughly uniform across donors, and that assumption may not be true. An earlier analysis of approximately 600 of the donors showed that most TCR beta V segments appeared in productive rearrangements either about 87% or about 30% of the time, which broadly matched IMGT annotations. A group of highly shared sequence variants was considered likely to be a technical artifact of the sequencing pipeline. The authors suggested that the approach could potentially be generalized to other disease states and immunological phenotypes. Most TCR sequences were seen in very few donors, while some public TCRs were found in many individuals. The study listed approximately 150 TCR beta chains as associated with cytomegalovirus. A later analysis reported that several top co-occurrence clusters appeared linked to parvovirus B19, influenza, CMV and Epstein-Barr virus. CMV serostatus was the only immune exposure information available for the cohort. In vitro tests confirmed that a few of the cytomegalovirus-associated TCR beta chains recognize cytomegalovirus antigens. At a false discovery rate of 0.05, a later analysis linked roughly 17,000 TCR beta sequences to specific HLA alleles. Because counts were too low, more than 15 rarely observed V segments, including chromosome 9 orphons, were excluded from the earlier analysis of around 640 of the donors. Compared with equally common non-associated chains, HLA-associated TCR beta chains in a later analysis were more clonally expanded and had lower generation probabilities. A later genetic analysis reported fewer N-insertions in productive TCRs among donors in an Asian-associated ancestry cluster than the roughly 720-donor mean.

Library preparation employed the immunoSEQ multiplex PCR assay. For the multiplex PCR, a mixture combining 60 forward primers for TCR Vbeta segments and 13 reverse primers for TCR Jbeta segments was used. The CDR3 region of rearranged TCR beta genes was amplified from genomic DNA by a multiplex PCR assay. On the Illumina HiSeq System, the amplified TCR beta libraries were sequenced as 87-base-pair reads. The authors' pipeline ran thus. A later analysis tallied roughly 78 million unique TCR beta chains across the 700 or so repertoires, and approximately 12 million of those chains were shared by two or more donors. Raw reads were error-corrected and collapsed into unique sequences by a nearest-neighbor algorithm in which closely related sequences were merged to remove PCR and sequencing errors. Alignment of CDR3 sequences to IMGT reference sequences was used to assign V, D and J gene segments. Each retained sequence needed at least a six-nucleotide match to both a V gene segment and a J gene segment. A rearrangement counted as productive if the CDR3 had no stop codons and remained in frame with V and J, and every other rearrangement counted as non-productive. CDR3 was defined by IMGT convention, running from the second conserved V-encoded cysteine to the conserved J-encoded phenylalanine. Sequences without an unambiguous match to a single V gene segment were excluded from the earlier analysis of almost 600 of the donors. In an earlier analysis of several hundred of the donors, V segments were called functional above 56.7% productive rearrangements and were called segregating when the between-donor standard deviation exceeded 5%. A statistical classification framework was built to diagnose cytomegalovirus status from the catalog of TCR beta chain sequences. In a later analysis, TCR nucleotide sequences were compared against IMGT/GENE-DB human TR gene sequences so that V and J genes could be assigned. The TCRdist pipeline was used in a later analysis to assign CDR3 sequences and most-parsimonious VDJ recombination scenarios. In a later analysis, each TCR beta chain was defined by its CDR3 amino acid sequence together with its V-gene family, and reads without a unique V-gene family were excluded. As a way to deal with suspected cross-contamination and a sequencing artifact, a later analysis dropped roughly 600 nucleotide sequences that were highly shared and had low generation probability. In a later analysis, a clonal expansion index was calculated for each public chain from normalized within-repertoire ranks of inferred template counts. In a later analysis, generation probabilities were computed with a VDJ recombination model fitted to out-of-frame rearrangements, and the resulting probabilities were checked against IGoR. Hypergeometric tests were used in a later analysis to score TCR-TCR, TCR-HLA and TCR-CMV co-occurrence, with a repertoire-size bias correction applied to the TCR pairs. A later analysis estimated false discovery rates by permuting HLA or CMV assignments 20 times. In a later analysis, co-occurring TCRs were grouped using DBSCAN, with TCRdist sequence similarity added in when clustering inside HLA-allele-positive subsets. Repertoires with fewer than 30,000 or more than 120,000 public chains were left out of co-occurrence clustering, as were five repertoires with anomalous nucleotide sharing. The immuneACCESS repertoire file appears here via TCRdb, limited to in-frame rearrangements. These files lack a portion of the clones; in checked studies, under half of the deficit traces to unresolved V genes, and the cause of the others is not known. The V and J calls and the clone size are those of that table, but D and trimming were determined from the DNA. A total of roughly 100,000 clones appear in this sample, around 82% of them only once. Clones ranked in the top ten supply under 13% of the sample.

The cohort was made up of 666 healthy bone marrow donors. At the time of sampling, every cohort member was nominally healthy, though immune exposures that went unrecorded were likely present. The donor tested CMV seropositive, placing the donor among the approximately 310 seropositive members of the cohort. Every donor gave a peripheral blood sample, and the peripheral blood mononuclear cells from that sample were used for TCR beta sequencing. The Qiagen DNeasy Blood Extraction Kit was used to extract genomic DNA from the blood cell samples. On this clone itself: The antigen it binds to is not known. The sample holds no much larger clone one base away, and base qualities are not on file.

Per the germline V gene, SGHTA is the CDR1 and FQGTGA is the CDR2. The junction shows trimming of 1 base on V and 2 bases on J, and the gene matches do not reach 12 bases of it. From its cysteine to its phenylalanine, the CDR3 spans 18 amino acids. Only the CDR3 part of the read is kept: 54 bases, read in frame from the first base. Sample: PBMCs. The TCR was taken from a woman younger than 35 in good health and CMV-seropositive. The sequence is built from TRBV7-3 and TRBJ2-7; 9 nucleotides in the junction match TRBD1. The base sequence is TGTGCCAGCAGCTTAAATGAGCAGGGGGGACAGGGAGCCTACGAGCAGTACTTC. Its translation reads: CASSLNEQGGQGAYEQYF.